These T cell receptor beta chains were read from a single sample in a study of cytomegalovirus exposure and HLA in healthy donors. Method: immunoSEQ multiplex PCR; TCRdb's copy keeps in-frame clones and lacks some. The listing contains fewer than 130,000 clones. The material sequenced was PBMCs. These receptors were obtained from a man over 45 in good health and CMV-seronegative. The CDR3 runs from the conserved cysteine through the conserved F or W. Each record gives: V gene, D gene, J gene, CDR3 DNA, CDR3 protein. The D gene is left open where the match is weak.

v_gene: TRBV5-1
d_gene: NA
j_gene: TRBJ2-3
CDR3nt: TGCGCCAGCAGCCAGAGGGAATTGGGCCCAGATACGCAGTATTTT
CDR3aa: CASSQRELGPDTQYF

v_gene: TRBV5-6
d_gene: NA
j_gene: TRBJ1-2
CDR3nt: TGTGCCAGCAGCTTGGAGGCAGGGTCCTATGGCTACACCTTC
CDR3aa: CASSLEAGSYGYTF

v_gene: TRBV5-8
d_gene: NA
j_gene: TRBJ2-5
CDR3nt: TGTGCCAGCAGCTTACGCTTTGGACTTCACGAGACCCAGTACTTC
CDR3aa: CASSLRFGLHETQYF

v_gene: TRBV27
d_gene: TRBD1
j_gene: TRBJ1-3
CDR3nt: TGTGCCAGTAGTCAGGGGGCCCCCGCCGGAAACACCATATATTTT
CDR3aa: CASSQGAPAGNTIYF

v_gene: TRBV9
d_gene: NA
j_gene: TRBJ2-5
CDR3nt: TGTGCCAGCAGCCCCGAGCTGTACCAAGAGACCCAGTACTTC
CDR3aa: CASSPELYQETQYF

v_gene: TRBV5-1
d_gene: NA
j_gene: TRBJ2-2
CDR3nt: TGCGCCAGCAGCTTGGAGTCAGGGGCGAACACCGGGGAGCTGTTTTTT
CDR3aa: CASSLESGANTGELFF

v_gene: TRBV19
d_gene: NA
j_gene: TRBJ1-2
CDR3nt: TGTGCCAGTAGTATAGATCCCTACAGGGCTGGGACTAACTATGGCTACACCTTC
CDR3aa: CASSIDPYRAGTNYGYTF

v_gene: TRBV19
d_gene: TRBD1
j_gene: TRBJ1-5
CDR3nt: TGTGCCAGTAGTGGCCGGGACAGGGGGGTTCAGCCCCAGCATTTT
CDR3aa: CASSGRDRGVQPQHF

v_gene: TRBV18
d_gene: NA
j_gene: TRBJ1-1
CDR3nt: TGTGCCAGCTCCCTACAACCCGGGGTTACGAGTGCTGAAGCTTTCTTT
CDR3aa: CASSLQPGVTSAEAFF

v_gene: TRBV6-4
d_gene: NA
j_gene: TRBJ1-6
CDR3nt: TGTGCCAGCACCCCTGGGGGCAGCGCTTCACCCCTCCACTTT
CDR3aa: CASTPGGSASPLHF

v_gene: TRBV19
d_gene: NA
j_gene: TRBJ1-1
CDR3nt: TGTGCCAGTACATTGGGAGGTGAGGACACTGAAGCTTTCTTT
CDR3aa: CASTLGGEDTEAFF

v_gene: TRBV7-2
d_gene: NA
j_gene: TRBJ2-7
CDR3nt: TGTGCCAGCAGCTTATTCGCAGACGAGCAGTACTTC
CDR3aa: CASSLFADEQYF

v_gene: TRBV6-1
d_gene: NA
j_gene: TRBJ1-1
CDR3nt: TGTGCCAGCAGTACCACGGGAGATGAAGCTTTCTTT
CDR3aa: CASSTTGDEAFF

v_gene: TRBV10-3
d_gene: TRBD1
j_gene: TRBJ1-4
CDR3nt: TGTGCCATCAGTGAATCTAGGGGACAGCCTGAAAAACTGTTTTTT
CDR3aa: CAISESRGQPEKLFF

v_gene: TRBV7-8
d_gene: NA
j_gene: TRBJ1-2
CDR3nt: TGTGCCAGCAGCTTAGCGGGGGGACCGCTCTCCTTC
CDR3aa: CASSLAGGPLSF

v_gene: TRBV5-1
d_gene: TRBD2
j_gene: TRBJ2-1
CDR3nt: TGCGCCAGCAGCTTGGCCGGACTAGCGGGAGCCAATGAGCAGTTCTTC
CDR3aa: CASSLAGLAGANEQFF

v_gene: TRBV7-4
d_gene: NA
j_gene: TRBJ1-5
CDR3nt: TGTGCCAGCAGCTTCGGGGGGAACAATCAGCCCCAGCATTTT
CDR3aa: CASSFGGNNQPQHF

v_gene: TRBV7-6
d_gene: NA
j_gene: TRBJ1-5
CDR3nt: TGTGCCAGCAGCTTAGTTGACGGGCAGCCCCAGCATTTT
CDR3aa: CASSLVDGQPQHF

v_gene: TRBV13
d_gene: NA
j_gene: TRBJ2-5
CDR3nt: TGTGCCAGCAGCCCCCGAGGACAGTCAATGCCCCAGTACTTC
CDR3aa: CASSPRGQSMPQYF

v_gene: TRBV19
d_gene: NA
j_gene: TRBJ1-1
CDR3nt: TGTGCCAGTAGTATTGGACTGCGGAACACTGAAGCTTTCTTT
CDR3aa: CASSIGLRNTEAFF

v_gene: TRBV4-3
d_gene: TRBD1
j_gene: TRBJ1-5
CDR3nt: TGCGCCAGCAGCCCAGGGGGCGAACATCAGCCCCAGCATTTT
CDR3aa: CASSPGGEHQPQHF

v_gene: TRBV4-3
d_gene: TRBD1
j_gene: TRBJ2-1
CDR3nt: TGCGCCAGCAGCCAAGAAATCGGGACAGGGTCCTACAATGAGCAGTTCTTC
CDR3aa: CASSQEIGTGSYNEQFF

v_gene: TRBV18
d_gene: NA
j_gene: TRBJ1-5
CDR3nt: TGTGCCAGCTCACCTTCAGGGGACGGGCAGCCCCAGCATTTT
CDR3aa: CASSPSGDGQPQHF

v_gene: TRBV7-9
d_gene: NA
j_gene: TRBJ1-1
CDR3nt: TGTGCCAGCAGCTTAGTAGGGGAAAGTGAAGCTTTCTTT
CDR3aa: CASSLVGESEAFF

v_gene: TRBV10-2
d_gene: TRBD2
j_gene: TRBJ2-7
CDR3nt: TGCGCCAGCGGCGGGAGGGACGAGCAGTACTTC
CDR3aa: CASGGRDEQYF

v_gene: TRBV5-1
d_gene: TRBD2
j_gene: TRBJ2-1
CDR3nt: TGCGCCAGCAGGTTAACTAGCGGGGGGGCAGGGGAGCAGTTCTTC
CDR3aa: CASRLTSGGAGEQFF

v_gene: TRBV27
d_gene: NA
j_gene: TRBJ1-2
CDR3nt: TGTGCCAGCAGTTTATTAGCGGCAGGGAATGGCTACACCTTC
CDR3aa: CASSLLAAGNGYTF

v_gene: TRBV6-1
d_gene: NA
j_gene: TRBJ2-7
CDR3nt: TGTGCCAGCAGTGAAATTTTGTCAGTCGCCTCCTACGAGCAGTACTTC
CDR3aa: CASSEILSVASYEQYF

v_gene: TRBV10-3
d_gene: NA
j_gene: TRBJ2-5
CDR3nt: TGTGCCATCAGCGACAGGCAAGAGACCCAGTACTTC
CDR3aa: CAISDRQETQYF

v_gene: TRBV7-9
d_gene: NA
j_gene: TRBJ2-1
CDR3nt: TGTGCCAGCAGGGCCAGGGGCAATGAGCAGTTCTTC
CDR3aa: CASRARGNEQFF

v_gene: TRBV29-1
d_gene: NA
j_gene: TRBJ2-2
CDR3nt: TGCAGCGTTCGGCGGTACACCGGGGAGCTGTTTTTT
CDR3aa: CSVRRYTGELFF

v_gene: TRBV4-1
d_gene: NA
j_gene: TRBJ1-2
CDR3nt: TGCGCCAGCAGCCAAGGTTCCCTAGGCTATGGCTACACCTTC
CDR3aa: CASSQGSLGYGYTF

v_gene: TRBV2
d_gene: NA
j_gene: TRBJ2-7
CDR3nt: TGTGCCAGTTCGGGACTCCTGAACTACGAGCAGTACTTC
CDR3aa: CASSGLLNYEQYF